This T cell receptor beta chain was identified during a study of T cells in Graves' hyperthyroidism and ophthalmopathy (dated by TCRdb to the late 2010s). At the level of the whole study: Peripheral blood was collected at initial diagnosis, before any treatment. To identify TCR V-J signatures that set the groups apart, the researchers used a discovery cohort of approximately 98 patients, made up of roughly 45 with Graves' ophthalmopathy and about 60 with stable Graves' hyperthyroidism. Prospective prediction of ophthalmopathy was tested in an independent validation cohort of some 20 hyperthyroidism patients and some 17 patients who later progressed to ophthalmopathy. For training and testing, the 100 patients in the discovery cohort were randomly divided in a 7:3 ratio. The study also compared thyroid tissue and blood T-cell repertoires from several Graves' hyperthyroidism patients. After blood sampling, hyperthyroidism patients were treated with methimazole at a starting dose of 30 mg daily, and ophthalmopathy patients were treated with high-dose intravenous methylprednisolone. According to the paper, TCR Vbeta CDR3 sequencing was carried out on roughly 130 peripheral blood samples, which came from more than 40 ophthalmopathy, roughly 75 hyperthyroidism and about 17 progressor patients. General findings and caveats noted by the study authors: During validation, the model predicted progression to ophthalmopathy a median of about 5.9 months ahead of onset, with around 65% sensitivity and less than 85% specificity. Ophthalmopathy was separated from stable hyperthyroidism by a 13 V-J signature model, with just over 85% sensitivity and 81% to 83% specificity obtained in cross-validation and 80%/75% obtained in testing. Most expanded thyroid clonotypes (frequency above 0.001) were also detected in blood, suggesting blood repertoires may reflect thyroid immune responses. Sample size was not statistically predetermined, and investigators were not blinded to group allocation.

Concerning this clonotype: Its antigen is still unknown. Base qualities are not provided; no much larger clone lies one nucleotide away.

The CDR3 holds 13 amino acids from the cysteine to the phenylalanine. Just the 39-base CDR3 DNA is kept, in frame starting at base 1. V gives up 2 bases and J gives up 9 bases, and the segment between their germline ends measures 11 bases. In the ophthalmopathy patients, disease was moderately to severely active, with a Clinical Activity Score of 3 or more, a NOSPECS grade of 4 or more, and a duration of less than 3 months. The study excluded patients with uncontrolled infections, other autoimmune diseases, pregnancy or lactation. Clinical symptoms, serum thyroxine and TRAb, thyroid ultrasound, and orbital computed tomography formed the basis for the diagnoses. Ficoll-Paque density gradient centrifugation was used to isolate PBMCs from around 10 ml of fresh peripheral blood. Total RNA was extracted using Trizol reagent, and RNA quality was assessed on an Agilent 2100 Bioanalyzer. The TCR beta CDR3 regions were amplified from the RNA transcripts. The first round of RT-PCR for the TCR CDR3 was performed with the HTBI primer set and the Qiagen OneStep RT-PCR kit. The libraries were constructed in a second round of multiplex PCR and then size-selected and purified. The libraries were sequenced on an Illumina HiSeq2000 using paired-end 100 bp reads. Under the source paper's analysis protocol: SOAPnuke was used to process the raw data, with reads discarded if the reads contained adapters or uncalled bases, had a mean Phred below 15, or lacked an exact constant-primer or identifier match. COPE v1.2.5 was used to merge the high-quality paired reads, and each unique nucleotide sequence was defined as a clonotype. MiTCR v1.1 was used to align clonotypes to the IMGT TRBV, TRBD and TRBJ reference segments. The analysis was restricted to V-J combinations with a frequency above 0.0001, which together covered 99.2% of the repertoires. A TCS score was defined as the ratio of F50 (clonal expansion) to E x V (chaos), with BLOSUM62-based TCRdist applied between CDR3 peptides within each V-J. Welch's t-statistics and random forest reduced fewer than 600 V-J features to 13, which were used in a naive Bayes classifier (R e1071). Through fastp at Q25 and MiXCR, TCRdb rebuilt clones from the public reads, retaining in-frame beta chains. Identical CDR3 protein sequences are pooled into one entry, listed with their most common genes and DNA. Here the V and J calls rest on TCRdb's processing, not on the authors' analysis. Counted in this sample were some 490,000 distinct CDR3 sequences; approximately 23% of them appeared once. The ten most abundant clones make up around 50% of the sample.

This clonotype was sampled from a woman aged 65 to 85 with Graves' ophthalmopathy. The chain is encoded by TRBV12-3 or TRBV12-4 joined to TRBJ2-1, with no confident D gene call. Source material: blood. The CDR3 protein is CASSLFSGAEQFF. The DNA reads as follows: TGTGCCAGCAGTTTATTTTCCGGAGCTGAGCAGTTCTTC.